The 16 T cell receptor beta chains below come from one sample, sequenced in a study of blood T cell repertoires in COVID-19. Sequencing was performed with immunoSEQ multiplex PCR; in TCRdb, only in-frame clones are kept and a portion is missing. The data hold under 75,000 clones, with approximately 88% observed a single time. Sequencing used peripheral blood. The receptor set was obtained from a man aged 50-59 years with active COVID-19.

DNA for the CDR3: TGTGCCAGCAGCCAAGGGCAGGGTGGCGAAAAACTGTTTTTT. Translated, it gives CASSQGQGGEKLFF. The rearrangement links TRBV3-1 (or the pseudogene TRBV3-2) to TRBJ1-4; D perhaps matches TRBD1 (5 bases). This CDR3 spans 14 amino acids. Trimming pared 1 base from V and 8 bases from J, leaving 11 bases between. Germline assignment: CDR1 LGHDT and CDR2 YNNKEL (reference sequence).

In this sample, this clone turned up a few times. In DNA, the CDR3 is TGTGCCAGCAGCTCCCCTCCGGACGGGAGCTCCTACAATGAGCAGTTCTTC. Protein: CASSSPPDGSSYNEQFF. This chain links TRBV7-9 with TRBJ2-1; D is perhaps TRBD2 (6 bases). This CDR3 comprises 17 residues. V lost 4 bases to trimming and J lost 0 bases, with 16 bases between them. From germline, CDR1 is SEHNR and CDR2 FQNEAQ (reference sequence).

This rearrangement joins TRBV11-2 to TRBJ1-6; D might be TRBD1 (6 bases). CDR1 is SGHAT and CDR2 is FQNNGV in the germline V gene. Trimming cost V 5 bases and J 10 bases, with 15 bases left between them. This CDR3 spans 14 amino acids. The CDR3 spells CASSRQVVGSPLHF. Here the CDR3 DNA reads TGTGCCAGCAGCCGACAGGTCGTCGGGTCACCCCTCCACTTT.

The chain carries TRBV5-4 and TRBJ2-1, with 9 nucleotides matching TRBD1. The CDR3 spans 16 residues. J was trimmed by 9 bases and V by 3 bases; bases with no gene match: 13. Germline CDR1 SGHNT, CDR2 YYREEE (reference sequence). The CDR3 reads CASSSSGQGTLGEQFF. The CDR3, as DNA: TGTGCCAGCAGCTCATCGGGACAGGGAACTCTGGGTGAGCAGTTCTTC.

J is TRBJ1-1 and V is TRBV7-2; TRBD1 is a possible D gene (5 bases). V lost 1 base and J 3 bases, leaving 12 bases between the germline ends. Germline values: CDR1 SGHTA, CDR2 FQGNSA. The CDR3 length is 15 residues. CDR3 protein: CASSLVSGWDTEAFF. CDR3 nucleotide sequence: TGTGCCAGCAGCTTAGTTTCAGGGTGGGACACTGAAGCTTTCTTT.

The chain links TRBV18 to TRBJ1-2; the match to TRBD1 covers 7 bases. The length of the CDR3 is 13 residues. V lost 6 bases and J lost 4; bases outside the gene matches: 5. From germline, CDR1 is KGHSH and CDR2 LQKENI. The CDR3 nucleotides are TGTGCCAGCTCCCAAGACAGGGCCTATGGCTACACCTTC. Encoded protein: CASSQDRAYGYTF. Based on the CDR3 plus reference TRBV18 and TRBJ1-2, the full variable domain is NAGVMQNPRHLVRRRGQEARLRCSPMKGHSHVYWYRQLPEEGLKFMVYLQKENIIDESGMPKERFSAEFPKEGPSILRIQQVVRGDSAAYFCASSQDRAYGYTFGSGTRLTVV.

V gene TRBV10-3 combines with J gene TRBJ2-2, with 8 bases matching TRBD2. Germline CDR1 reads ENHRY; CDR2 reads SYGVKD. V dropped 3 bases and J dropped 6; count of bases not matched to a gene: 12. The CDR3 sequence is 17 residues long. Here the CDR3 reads CAISDWRGGLVAGELFF. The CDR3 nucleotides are TGTGCCATCAGTGATTGGCGCGGGGGGTTGGTCGCCGGGGAGCTGTTTTTT.

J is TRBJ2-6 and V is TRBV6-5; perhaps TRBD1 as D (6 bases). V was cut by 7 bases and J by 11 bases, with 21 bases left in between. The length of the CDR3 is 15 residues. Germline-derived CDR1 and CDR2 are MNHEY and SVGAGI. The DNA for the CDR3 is TGTGCCAGCACTTCCGGGACACTTCCCCCCGACGTCCTGACTTTC. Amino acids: CASTSGTLPPDVLTF.

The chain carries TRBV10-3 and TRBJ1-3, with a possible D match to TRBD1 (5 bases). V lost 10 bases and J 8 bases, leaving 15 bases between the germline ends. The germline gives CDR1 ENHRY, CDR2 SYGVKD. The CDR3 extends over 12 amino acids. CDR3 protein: CATRGGRDTIYF. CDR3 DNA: TGTGCCACGCGGGGGGGTAGAGACACCATATATTTT.

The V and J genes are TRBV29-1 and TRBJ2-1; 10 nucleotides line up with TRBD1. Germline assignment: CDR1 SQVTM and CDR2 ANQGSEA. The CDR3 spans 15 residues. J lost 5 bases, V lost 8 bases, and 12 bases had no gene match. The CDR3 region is CSPPGQGQGDNEQFF. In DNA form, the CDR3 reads TGCAGCCCCCCGGGACAGGGGCAGGGGGACAATGAGCAGTTCTTC.

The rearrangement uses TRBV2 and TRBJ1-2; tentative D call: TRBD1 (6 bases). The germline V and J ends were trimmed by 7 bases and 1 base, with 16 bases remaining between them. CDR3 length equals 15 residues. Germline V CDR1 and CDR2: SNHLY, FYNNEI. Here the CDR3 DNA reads TGTGCCAGCATTTCACAGGGCTGGGGTAACTATGGCTACACCTTC. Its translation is CASISQGWGNYGYTF.

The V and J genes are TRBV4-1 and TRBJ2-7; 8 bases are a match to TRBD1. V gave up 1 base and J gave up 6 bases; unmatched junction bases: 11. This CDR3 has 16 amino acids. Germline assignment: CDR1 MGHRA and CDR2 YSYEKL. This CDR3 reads CASSQGRTGSFLEQYF. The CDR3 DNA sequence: TGCGCCAGCAGCCAAGGGAGGACAGGGTCCTTCCTCGAGCAGTACTTC.

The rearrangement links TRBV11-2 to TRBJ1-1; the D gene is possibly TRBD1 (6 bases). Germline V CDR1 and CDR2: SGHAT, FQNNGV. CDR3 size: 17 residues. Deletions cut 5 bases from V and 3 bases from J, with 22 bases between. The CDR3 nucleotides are TGTGCCAGCAGCCCCCGGCCAGGGGTGATATTGGACACTGAAGCTTTCTTT. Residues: CASSPRPGVILDTEAFF.

The CDR3 sequence: CASSLGQGGYYGYTF. For the CDR3, the DNA is TGCGCCAGCAGTTTAGGACAGGGCGGGTACTATGGCTACACCTTC. The V and J genes are TRBV5-1 and TRBJ1-2; 8 nucleotides align to TRBD1. Germline V gene lookup returns CDR1 SGHRS and CDR2 YFSETQ. The V and J ends lost 5 bases and 3 bases, in that order; junction bases with no gene match: 9. The CDR3 is 15 amino acids.

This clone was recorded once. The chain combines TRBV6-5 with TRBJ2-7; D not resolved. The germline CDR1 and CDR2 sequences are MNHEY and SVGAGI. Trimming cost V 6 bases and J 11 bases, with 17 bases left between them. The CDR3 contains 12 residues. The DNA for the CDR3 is TGTGCCAGCAGCGACCGGGTCGAAAAGAAGTACTTC. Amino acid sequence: CASSDRVEKKYF.

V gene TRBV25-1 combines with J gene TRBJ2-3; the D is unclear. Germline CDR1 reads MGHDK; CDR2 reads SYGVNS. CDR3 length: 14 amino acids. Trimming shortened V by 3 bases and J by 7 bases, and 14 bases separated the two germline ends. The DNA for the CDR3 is TGTGCCAGCAGTGACCATACTCCCAGGAATACGCAGTATTTT. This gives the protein CASSDHTPRNTQYF.